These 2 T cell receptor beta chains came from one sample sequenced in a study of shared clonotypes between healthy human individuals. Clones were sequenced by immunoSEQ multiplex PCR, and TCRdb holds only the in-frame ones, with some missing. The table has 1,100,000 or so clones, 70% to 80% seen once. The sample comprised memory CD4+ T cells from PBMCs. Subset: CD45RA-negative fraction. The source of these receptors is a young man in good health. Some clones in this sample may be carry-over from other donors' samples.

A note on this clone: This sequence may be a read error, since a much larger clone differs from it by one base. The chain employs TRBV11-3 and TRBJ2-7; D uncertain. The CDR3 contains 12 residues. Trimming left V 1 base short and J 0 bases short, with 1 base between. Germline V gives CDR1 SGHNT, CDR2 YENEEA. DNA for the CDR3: TGTGCCAGCAGCTTAGTCTCCTACGAGCAGTACTTC. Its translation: CASSLVSYEQYF.

The CDR3 reads CASQRGGGFYEQYF. CDR3 coding DNA: TGTGCCAGTCAACGGGGGGGAGGATTCTACGAGCAGTACTTC. V gene TRBV19 combines with J gene TRBJ2-7, with 8 bases identical to TRBD2. This CDR3 is built from 14 residues. Germline trimming cut 8 bases from V and 3 bases from J; bases unmatched to any gene: 9. Looked up from germline, CDR1 is LNHDA and CDR2 is SQIVND (reference sequence).